Listed here is a single T cell receptor (beta chain). What it binds is not known. The sample comes from a study of cytomegalovirus exposure and HLA in healthy donors. Study at large: Within the Caucasian-associated ancestry cluster were 81% of the roughly 360 genotyped donors.

Amplification used 60 Vbeta primers and 13 Jbeta primers. Profiling relied on immunoSEQ multiplex PCR, and the TCRdb table lists in-frame clones only, not all of them. The table records fewer than 150,000 clones, about 85% of them present only once. Study outcomes and limitations: The study had only CMV serostatus as immune exposure information. The investigators catalogued some 160 TCR beta chains as cytomegalovirus-associated.

CDR1 and CDR2 from the germline V gene are SEHNR and FQNEAQ (reference sequence). Trimming removed 5 bases from V and 0 bases from J; junction bases left unmatched: 6. The CDR3 has 15 amino acids. This clonotype was obtained from a woman aged 30 to 39 in good health and CMV-seropositive. The rearrangement joins TRBV7-9 to TRBJ1-2, with 7 bases identical to TRBD1. The sample consisted of PBMCs. CDR3 sequence reads: CASSPRTGPNYGYTF. The CDR3 nucleotides are TGTGCCAGCAGCCCCAGGACAGGACCTAACTATGGCTACACCTTC.